These 30 T cell receptor beta chains share one sample of origin, sequenced in a study of T cell repertoires in cytomegalovirus infection. Antigens for these TCRs are unknown. MiXCR, run by TCRdb on the reads, gives a single entry per CDR3 protein. Of tens of thousands of distinct CDR3 sequences listed, 20% are singletons. Sequenced here: CD8+ T cells from cultured PBMCs, sampled from culture after CMV antigen stimulation. The source of these receptors is a human donor in good health (CMV status not recorded). Some clones in this sample may be carry-over from other donors' samples.

V gene TRBV12-3 or TRBV12-4 combines with J gene TRBJ1-1; D is unclear. V lost 6 bases and J 0 bases, leaving 8 bases between the germline ends. This CDR3 has 13 amino acids. The DNA for the CDR3 is TGTGCCAGCAGGGGCGAACTGAACACTGAAGCTTTCTTT. As protein: CASRGELNTEAFF.

V usage is TRBV6-6 and J usage is TRBJ1-1, with TRBD1 matching over 7 bases. Germline V gives CDR1 MNHNY, CDR2 SVGAGI (reference sequence). This CDR3 spans 13 amino acids. Trimming took 8 bases from V and 8 from J; bases not matched to a gene: 11. CDR3 in amino acids: CASPSDRRNEAFF. For the CDR3, the DNA is TGTGCCAGCCCGTCGGACAGGAGGAACGAAGCTTTCTTT.

This clonotype was counted only a few times. The gene calls are TRBV20-1 and TRBJ2-1; D might be TRBD1 or TRBD2, each matching 5 bases. Trimming pared 6 bases from V and 7 bases from J, leaving 16 bases between. This CDR3 spans 13 amino acids. Germline values: CDR1 DFQATT, CDR2 SNEGSKA (reference sequence). The CDR3 sequence is CSAKVPGLNEQFF. The CDR3, as DNA: TGCAGTGCCAAGGTCCCGGGGCTTAATGAGCAGTTCTTC.

The CDR3 loop is CASSGQKQKINSPLHF. Here the CDR3 DNA reads TGTGCCAGCAGTGGACAGAAACAGAAAATTAATTCACCCCTCCACTTT. This chain joins TRBV6-6 and TRBJ1-6; D is perhaps TRBD1 (6 bases). V dropped 5 bases and J dropped 6 bases, with 17 bases sitting between them. CDR1 and CDR2 (germline): MNHNY, SVGAGI (reference sequence). The CDR3 has 16 amino acids.

J is TRBJ1-5 and V is TRBV15; 7 nucleotides line up with TRBD1. The CDR3 consists of 14 residues. The germline CDR1 and CDR2 sequences are LNHNV and YYDKDF (reference sequence). V lost 6 bases, J lost 1 base, and 3 bases stayed unmatched. The CDR3 region is CATSQTGSNQPQHF. In DNA, the CDR3 is TGTGCCACCAGTCAGACAGGGAGCAATCAGCCCCAGCATTTT.

In this sample, this clonotype turned up once. Given a much more abundant clone one base away, this may be a read error. The rearrangement links TRBV4-1 to TRBJ2-2, with D tentatively TRBD1 or TRBD2 (5 bases each). The CDR3 is 18 residues long. Germline CDR1 MGHRA, CDR2 YSYEKL. With 1 base removed from V and 8 bases from J, the gap between germline ends came to 23 bases. In nucleotides, the CDR3 is TGCGCCAGCAGCCAAGGACCTGTGGCGGGCGCTGGGGGTGGGGAGCTGTTTTTT. It translates to CASSQGPVAGAGGGELFF.

This clonotype turned up a few times. The chain uses TRBV27 and TRBJ2-6; D remains ambiguous. Deletions cut 4 bases from V and 2 bases from J, with 9 bases between. The CDR3 totals 15 residues. From germline, CDR1 is MNHEY and CDR2 SMNVEV (reference sequence). The CDR3 nucleotides are TGTGCCAGCAGTTCCGGGCCGACTGGGGCCAACGTCCTGACTTTC. It yields the protein CASSSGPTGANVLTF.

The chain combines TRBV27 with TRBJ2-1, with D perhaps TRBD2 (5 bases). Germline V gene data show CDR1 as MNHEY and CDR2 as SMNVEV (reference sequence). Trimming took 5 bases from V and 10 from J, leaving 24 bases between them. CDR3 length: 16 amino acids. In DNA form, the CDR3 reads TGTGCCAGCAGTATCCCCCCGGGGTACTATCAAAGAGAGCAGTTCTTC. Translation: CASSIPPGYYQREQFF.

This clonotype was seen a few times. This chain joins TRBV11-2 and TRBJ1-1; no reliable D call. This CDR3 spans 14 amino acids. V gave up 1 base and J gave up 8 bases, with 14 bases separating them. Germline CDR1 SGHAT, CDR2 FQNNGV. As DNA, the CDR3 is TGTGCCAGCAGCTTAGTCTTCGGGGATGCGGAAGCTTTCTTT. It translates to CASSLVFGDAEAFF.

This clonotype appeared a few times. This chain joins TRBV14 and TRBJ2-1; 9 bases line up with TRBD1. J lost 7 bases, V lost 1 base, and 8 bases had no gene match. Germline CDR1 SGHDN, CDR2 FVKESK. CDR3 length: 16 amino acids. CDR3: CASSQVWRTGENEQFF. CDR3 nucleotide sequence: TGTGCCAGCAGCCAAGTTTGGAGGACAGGGGAGAATGAGCAGTTCTTC.

The V and J genes are TRBV7-6 and TRBJ1-4; no clear D. This CDR3 is 12 amino acids long. Germline CDR1 SGHVS, CDR2 FNYEAQ. V was trimmed by 1 base and J by 7 bases, leaving 4 bases between them. The CDR3 region is CASSLEGEKLFF. The CDR3 DNA reads as TGTGCCAGCAGCTTAGAAGGTGAAAAACTGTTTTTT.

A note on this clonotype: A much bigger clone sits one base away, suggesting this may be a read error. The rearrangement joins TRBV4-1 to TRBJ1-2; weak D call: TRBD1 (5 bases). This CDR3 is 17 amino acids long. Deletions cut 0 bases from V and 9 bases from J, with 23 bases between. CDR1 MGHRA and CDR2 YSYEKL come from the germline V gene. CDR3 coding DNA: TGCGCCAGCAGCCAAGATTCCGGGACGCTGGTCCTAGGGAGCTACACCTTC. As protein: CASSQDSGTLVLGSYTF.

The rearrangement joins TRBV6-2 or TRBV6-3 to TRBJ2-1; unclear D gene. CDR1 and CDR2 from the germline V gene are MNHEY and SVGEGT. V was pared by 7 bases and J by 6 bases, with 10 bases between. The CDR3 runs 12 residues. In DNA form, the CDR3 reads TGTGCCAGCAAAATCGGATTCAATGAGCAGTTCTTC. It translates to CASKIGFNEQFF.

This clonotype was recorded many times. The gene calls are TRBV11-1 and TRBJ2-4; D might be TRBD1 (7 bases). This CDR3 is built from 14 residues. Germline V lookup: CDR1 SGHAT, CDR2 FQDESV (reference sequence). Trimming removed 5 bases from V and 6 bases from J, with 14 bases in between. CDR3 nucleotides: TGTGCCAGCAGCCCCAGGGGGGCCGGAAACATTCAGTACTTC. Residues: CASSPRGAGNIQYF.

This clonotype was found a few times. The chain employs TRBV5-6 and TRBJ2-1; 10 bases align to TRBD1. Germline V gene lookup returns CDR1 SGHDT and CDR2 YYEEEE. The CDR3 totals 16 residues. The V segment lost 2 bases and the J segment 7 bases; nucleotides outside the gene matches: 9. CDR3 bases: TGTGCCAGCAGCTTTCGAGCCAGGACAGGGGGGAATGAGCAGTTCTTC. It is translated as CASSFRARTGGNEQFF.

This chain uses TRBV5-5 with TRBJ1-4; 7 bases fit TRBD1. Losses at the gene ends were 1 base for V and 6 bases for J; bases not matched to a gene: 9. Germline V gives CDR1 SGHKS, CDR2 YYEKEE (reference sequence). This CDR3 comprises 16 residues. CDR3 nucleotide sequence: TGTGCCAGCAGCTTGCGGCCGACAGGGATATATGAAAAACTGTTTTTT. This encodes CASSLRPTGIYEKLFF. Complete variable domain (other parts from reference TRBV5-5 and TRBJ1-4): DAGVTQSPTHLIKTRGQQVTLRCSPISGHKSVSWYQQVLGQGPQFIFQYYEKEERGRGNFPDRFSARQFPNYSSELNVNALLLGDSALYLCASSLRPTGIYEKLFFGSGTQLSVL.

The V gene is TRBV2, the J gene TRBJ1-2; no reliable D call. CDR1 is SNHLY and CDR2 is FYNNEI in the germline V gene. Deletions cut 11 bases from V and 0 bases from J, with 10 bases between. The length of the CDR3 is 12 residues. CDR3 loop: CAGGRANYGYTF. CDR3 nucleotides: TGTGCCGGCGGAAGAGCTAACTATGGCTACACCTTC.

This clonotype was seen at least ten times. The chain recombines TRBV7-6 with TRBJ1-4, with TRBD1 matching 8 bases. Germline V lookup: CDR1 SGHVS, CDR2 FNYEAQ. J was trimmed by 7 bases and V by 4 bases; bases with no gene match: 11. The CDR3 sequence is 16 residues long. The DNA of the CDR3 is TGTGCCAGCAGCTACAGGACAGGGAATTTCCCTGAAAAACTGTTTTTT. Its translation: CASSYRTGNFPEKLFF.

This clonotype was counted a few times. This chain uses TRBV12-3 or TRBV12-4 with TRBJ2-3; D may be TRBD1 or TRBD2 (5 bases each). The CDR3 runs to 15 residues. V dropped 6 bases and J dropped 4 bases, with 17 bases sitting between them. The DNA for the CDR3 is TGTGCCAGCAGCCAGATTGGGACCCCGCCAGATACGCAGTATTTT. This gives the protein CASSQIGTPPDTQYF.

The V gene is TRBV7-2, the J gene TRBJ1-2; D gene unclear. This CDR3 comprises 11 residues. Per germline, CDR1 SGHTA and CDR2 FQGNSA. The V end lost 2 bases, the J end lost 8 bases, and 6 bases lay between the germline ends. The CDR3 loop is CASSLQIGYTF. CDR3 DNA: TGTGCCAGCAGCTTACAGATCGGCTACACCTTC. Together with reference TRBV7-2 and TRBJ1-2, the CDR3 gives the full variable domain: GAGVSQSPSNKVTEKGKDVELRCDPISGHTALYWYRQSLGQGLEFLIYFQGNSAPDKSGLPSDRFSAERTGGSVSTLTIQRTQQEDSAVYLCASSLQIGYTFGSGTRLTVV.

The chain uses TRBV12-3 or TRBV12-4 and TRBJ2-7, with a possible D match to TRBD2 (6 bases). This CDR3 region has 15 residues. V lost 7 bases to trimming and J lost 4 bases, with 20 bases between them. The DNA for the CDR3 is TGTGCCAGCATGGCCCCCGGGGGTCGCGTGTACGAGCAGTACTTC. Its translation is CASMAPGGRVYEQYF.

The chain uses TRBV4-1 and TRBJ1-3, with D perhaps TRBD1 (5 bases). The CDR3 has 12 amino acids. Germline V gives CDR1 MGHRA, CDR2 YSYEKL. V dropped 8 bases and J dropped 2 bases, with 7 bases sitting between them. DNA for the CDR3: TGCGCCAGCTCAGGGACTGGAAACACCATATATTTT. Translated: CASSGTGNTIYF.

This clonotype was picked up a small number of times. The chain couples TRBV7-6 to TRBJ2-5; D gene unclear. The CDR3 sequence is 17 residues long. The germline V gene has CDR1 SGHVS and CDR2 FNYEAQ. V was trimmed by 1 base and J by 1 base, leaving 16 bases between them. Written as DNA, the CDR3 is TGTGCCAGCAGCTTAGGGTTAGCCTTTTCAACCCAAGAGACCCAGTACTTC. It codes for CASSLGLAFSTQETQYF.

The V call is TRBV6-6, the J call TRBJ1-5, with TRBD1 matching over 7 bases. This CDR3 region has 15 residues. Germline values: CDR1 MNHNY, CDR2 SVGAGI (reference sequence). The V gene end was trimmed by 4 bases and the J gene end by 4 bases; junction bases not matched to a gene: 7. CDR3 in amino acids: CASSLQDRRNQPQHF. The CDR3 DNA is TGTGCCAGCAGTTTGCAGGACAGGCGAAATCAGCCCCAGCATTTT.

This clonotype was found a few times. This chain joins TRBV12-3 or TRBV12-4 and TRBJ2-3; TRBD2 matches 11 bases. V was pared by 3 bases and J by 2 bases, with 16 bases of the junction left unmatched. The CDR3 covers 20 residues. The CDR3 loop reads CASSFNRVNLAGGNTDTQYF. CDR3 nucleotides: TGTGCCAGCAGTTTTAACAGGGTGAATTTAGCGGGGGGGAACACAGATACGCAGTATTTT.

This clonotype was seen a handful of times. The rearrangement links TRBV4-2 to TRBJ2-1, with 8 bases matching TRBD1. CDR1 and CDR2 from the germline V gene are LGHNA and YNFKEQ. This CDR3 is built from 16 residues. V was pared by 1 base and J by 3 bases, with 5 bases of the junction left unmatched. The CDR3 region has the DNA TGTGCCAGCAGCCAAGTATCTGGACAGGGCTACAATGAGCAGTTCTTC. It translates to CASSQVSGQGYNEQFF.

The chain combines TRBV7-9 with TRBJ1-6; TRBD1 is a possible D gene (5 bases). From germline, CDR1 is SEHNR and CDR2 FQNEAQ (reference sequence). The CDR3 is made up of 12 amino acids. V was pared by 6 bases and J by 7 bases, with 7 bases between. The CDR3 is CASRGDNSPLHF. For the CDR3, the DNA is TGTGCCAGCAGGGGGGACAATTCACCCCTCCACTTT.

The chain uses TRBV2 and TRBJ1-4; possibly TRBD1 for D (6 bases). CDR3 length: 13 amino acids. Between the trimmed V and J ends, which lost 6 bases and 8 bases, there was a span of 13 bases. Germline lookup yields CDR1 SNHLY and CDR2 FYNNEI. The CDR3 here is CASSPGGGEKLFF. CDR3 nucleotides: TGTGCCAGCAGCCCGGGGGGCGGAGAAAAACTGTTTTTT.

V and J are TRBV4-1 and TRBJ2-5; D may be TRBD1 (6 bases). V lost 1 base to trimming and J lost 5 bases, with 11 bases between them. The CDR3 spans 14 residues. From germline, CDR1 is MGHRA and CDR2 YSYEKL. The CDR3 region is CASSQAGGGETQYF. In nucleotides, the CDR3 is TGCGCCAGCAGCCAAGCTGGGGGCGGGGAGACCCAGTACTTC.

This clonotype was counted only a few times. V usage is TRBV12-3 or TRBV12-4 and J usage is TRBJ1-1, with a tentative D call TRBD1 (6 bases). The germline V and J ends were trimmed by 7 bases and 11 bases, with 23 bases remaining between them. CDR3 size: 14 residues. CDR3 in amino acids: CASTPGASGSKAFF. CDR3 DNA: TGTGCCAGCACTCCGGGGGCGAGTGGATCAAAGGCTTTCTTT.